This T cell receptor (beta chain) was identified during a study of T cell changes during pregnancy in multiple sclerosis. The CDR3 spans 13 residues. The V gene end was trimmed by 7 bases and the J gene end by 2 bases; junction bases not matched to a gene: 3. The V gene's germline CDR1 is SGDLS and CDR2 YYNGEE. The repertoire was sequenced with immunoSEQ multiplex PCR; TCRdb's copy has only in-frame clones and lacks some. The sample lists tens of thousands of clones, 75% to 95% occurring once. The TCR comes from a female donor with multiple sclerosis, enrolled in a pregnancy study. The V call is TRBV9, the J call TRBJ2-7; TRBD1 matches 10 bases. The specimen was CD4+ T cells from peripheral blood mononuclear cells, collected in the second trimester of pregnancy. For the CDR3, the DNA is TGTGCCAGCCCCGGGACAGGGGCCTACGAGCAGTACTTC. It codes for CASPGTGAYEQYF.